This T cell receptor beta chain appears in the sequencing data of a study of CD8+ T cells in alopecia areata. Study-level information: For the treated group, dosing was oral tofacitinib at 5 to 10 mg twice daily.

Points on this clone: The antigen is not known.

As part of sample collection, lesional scalp punch biopsies and peripheral blood were taken from alopecia areata patients. This CDR3 region has 16 residues. Between the trimmed V and J ends, which lost 4 bases and 1 base, there was a span of 16 bases. The germline CDR1 and CDR2 sequences are MNHNY and SVGAGI (reference sequence). Broader study findings: For lesional scalp, especially alopecia totalis/universalis, clonality was higher than in normal scalp.

RNA was isolated and reverse transcribed to cDNA, the sequencing template. Libraries were prepared by immunoSEQ multiplex PCR; TCRdb keeps only in-frame clonotypes and omits some of them. The sample shows under 300,000 clones, roughly two thirds of them seen only once. This receptor was identified in a human donor with alopecia areata. The sequencing used CD4+ T cells sorted from blood, collected at week 0. The rearrangement joins TRBV6-6 to TRBJ1-1, with D maybe TRBD1 (6 bases). The CDR3 sequence is CASSFSGTSGNTEAFF. The CDR3 nucleotides are TGTGCCAGCAGTTTTTCAGGGACATCTGGGAACACTGAAGCTTTCTTT.